This TCR beta chain was identified in a study of cytomegalovirus exposure and HLA in healthy donors. Study-level points and caveats: A later analysis reportedly found fewer N-insertions in an Asian-associated ancestry cluster than the approximately 700-donor mean.

Turning to this clone: The antigen remains unidentified.

Germline V gene sequence: CDR1 MNHEY, CDR2 SMNVEV (reference sequence). The CDR3 sequence is 14 residues long. V shed 5 bases and J shed 5 bases, with 15 bases lying between them. Both 60 Vbeta primers and 13 Jbeta primers went into the PCR. Sequencing was performed with immunoSEQ multiplex PCR; in TCRdb, only in-frame clones are kept and a portion is missing. Of tens of thousands of clones in the sample, approximately 80% were seen once. The sample comprised PBMCs. This chain links TRBV27 with TRBJ2-5, with no clear D. The source of this sequence is a man aged 30-40 years in good health and CMV-seronegative. The CDR3 region is CASSLCTQRETQYF. As DNA, the CDR3 is TGTGCCAGCAGTCTTTGCACCCAGAGGGAGACCCAGTACTTC.